The source of this TCR beta chain is a study of T cells expressing NK-cell markers. One entry per CDR3 protein, without DNA, is what TCRdb gives after re-calling the 5' RACE reads. Here the sample table reports 400,000 to 450,000 distinct CDR3 sequences. This CDR3 is built from 16 residues. The gene calls are TRBV12-3 or TRBV12-4 and TRBJ1-4; checking the TCRdb D call of TRBD1 is not possible without DNA. The sample comprised blood T cells: a sorted CD56 or NKG2C T cell subset, CD4+ or CD8+ T cells, or bulk PBMC T cells (not recorded which). The sequence was collected from a woman between 18 and 70 years old in good health. This CDR3 reads CASTSGRGTTNEKLFF.